This T cell receptor (beta chain) comes out of a study of patients and donors after allogeneic stem cell transplantation. The table lists this clonotype with a few counts. TCRdb re-called the RT-PCR reads through MiXCR, storing one row per CDR3 protein. The sample carries hundreds of thousands of distinct CDR3 sequences, around 16% recorded once. The CDR3 is 13 residues long. V was shortened by 4 bases and J by 8 bases, with 14 bases between the two germline ends. CDR1 is SGHTA and CDR2 is FQGNSA in the germline V gene. Input material: blood, either unsorted or a sorted T cell fraction (not recorded which). This clonotype originated in a human donor who was either an allogeneic HSCT recipient or a stem cell or donor lymphocyte infusion donor (not recorded which). It is not recorded whose cells these are; they may come from a transplant donor. The chain uses TRBV7-2 and TRBJ1-2; TRBD1 might be the D (5 bases). The CDR3 reads CASSYPGGYGYTF. The CDR3 DNA follows: TGTGCCAGCAGCTACCCCGGGGGATACGGCTACACCTTC.